The sample holds many counts of the clone carrying this TCR beta chain. Its antigen is unknown. Out of more than 8 ml of fresh peripheral blood came the PBMCs. CDR3 length: 13 amino acids. V was trimmed by 3 bases and J by 4 bases, leaving 12 bases between them. Per germline, CDR1 DFQATT and CDR2 SNEGSKA (reference sequence). These data are taken from a study of T cells in Graves' hyperthyroidism and ophthalmopathy. Study outcomes and limitations: Most thyroid-expanded clonotypes above 0.001 were also found in blood.

Amplification of TCR beta CDR3 regions was performed using RNA transcripts as template. The TCR CDR3 first-round RT-PCR relied on the HTBI primer set. TCRdb processed the multiplex PCR reads anew with MiXCR; each CDR3 protein has one entry. The profile shows roughly 380,000 distinct CDR3 sequences, about a fifth of them singletons. The chain is built from TRBV20-1 and TRBJ2-5, with D perhaps TRBD1 or TRBD2 (6 bases each). Sequencing was carried out using blood. The TCR sequence derives from a woman aged 18 to 35 with Graves' hyperthyroidism. The CDR3 sequence: CSASGGGGETQYF. The CDR3 nucleotides read TGCAGTGCTAGTGGAGGAGGGGGAGAGACCCAGTACTTC.